Listed below are T cell receptor beta chains from one sample, sequenced in a study of cytomegalovirus exposure and HLA in healthy donors. The protocol was immunoSEQ multiplex PCR, while the TCRdb copy is restricted to in-frame clones and leaves out a portion. This table has around 130,000 clones, 89% appearing once. Sequencing was done on a sample of PBMCs. The receptors originated from a man aged 25-45 years in good health and CMV-seronegative. CDR3s include the opening cysteine and the closing phenylalanine or tryptophan. D genes are given only for firm matches. Rows give clone size only sometimes, using once, few, many, or a class for an expanded clone.

CDR3aa,CDR3nt,d_gene,v_gene,abundance,j_gene
CASSSEFSGNTIYF,TGTGCCAGCAGCTCAGAATTCTCTGGAAACACCATATATTTT,NA,TRBV7-2,NA,TRBJ1-3
CASSPLDSHNEQFF,TGTGCCAGCTCACCCCTCGACAGCCACAATGAGCAGTTCTTC,NA,TRBV18,NA,TRBJ2-1
CASSPSPGGAEEQYF,TGTGCCAGCAGTCCATCGCCCGGGGGGGCGGAAGAGCAGTACTTC,TRBD2,TRBV27,NA,TRBJ2-7
CASSTGGGGHNEQFF,TGTGCCAGCAGTACCGGGGGCGGGGGCCACAATGAGCAGTTCTTC,NA,TRBV6-6,NA,TRBJ2-1
CASSEAGRETQYF,TGCGCCAGCAGTGAGGCGGGGAGGGAGACCCAGTACTTC,NA,TRBV10-2,NA,TRBJ2-5
CASIKGTGIGNEQFF,TGTGCCAGCATCAAGGGGACAGGGATTGGGAATGAGCAGTTCTTC,TRBD1,TRBV28,NA,TRBJ2-1
CASSQAEISTNEKLFF,TGCGCCAGCAGCCAAGCGGAGATTTCCACTAATGAAAAACTGTTTTTT,NA,TRBV4-1,NA,TRBJ1-4
CASSLGPDTSGNTIYF,TGTGCCAGCAGCTTAGGGCCGGACACGTCTGGAAACACCATATATTTT,NA,TRBV7-2,NA,TRBJ1-3
CASSFQGAPEAFF,TGCGCCAGCAGCTTTCAGGGGGCCCCTGAAGCTTTCTTT,TRBD1,TRBV5-1,NA,TRBJ1-1
CASSQDISGGVLDTQYF,TGTGCCAGCAGCCAAGATATCAGCGGGGGGGTTCTAGATACGCAGTATTTT,TRBD2,TRBV4-2,NA,TRBJ2-3
CATGLLDNSPLHF,TGTGCCACCGGTCTCCTTGATAATTCACCCCTCCACTTT,NA,TRBV28,NA,TRBJ1-6
CASSLTAGGGNTIYF,TGTGCCAGTAGTCTGACGGCAGGAGGTGGAAACACCATATATTTT,NA,TRBV19,NA,TRBJ1-3
CASSAGGSYGYTF,TGTGCCAGCAGTGCGGGGGGCAGTTATGGCTACACCTTC,NA,TRBV28,NA,TRBJ1-2
CASSPPQGLGPEAFF,TGTGCCAGCAGCCCTCCTCAGGGTCTAGGGCCTGAAGCTTTCTTT,NA,TRBV9,few,TRBJ1-1
CASSFQGYGYTF,TGTGCCAGCAGCTTTCAGGGCTATGGCTACACCTTC,NA,TRBV7-9,NA,TRBJ1-2
CASSLGGASNTIYF,TGTGCCAGCAGCCTAGGGGGGGCCAGTAACACCATATATTTT,NA,TRBV6-6,NA,TRBJ1-3
CASSTREPQHF,TGTGCCAGCAGCACTAGAGAGCCCCAGCATTTT,NA,TRBV28,few,TRBJ1-5